This TCR beta chain was sequenced during a study of T cell repertoires in cytomegalovirus infection. CDR1 is MNHEY and CDR2 is SVGEGT in the germline V gene. The CDR3 runs to 12 residues. TCRdb processed the reads anew with MiXCR; each CDR3 protein has one entry. The sample lists 450,000 to 550,000 distinct CDR3 sequences; roughly 43% were seen once. Concerning this clonotype: Its antigen is not identified. The junction does not match germline at one end; this may be a read error.

The chain combines TRBV6-2 or TRBV6-3 with TRBJ1-1, with D hard to call. The clonotype originates from a human donor in good health (CMV status not recorded). Some clones in this sample may be carry-over from other donors' samples. Sequenced material: cultured PBMCs, taken from culture after CMV antigen stimulation. CDR3 sequence (DNA): TGTGCCAGCAGTTATGAGGGCAGCCCGAAGGTCTTT. Its translation is CASSYEGSPKVF.